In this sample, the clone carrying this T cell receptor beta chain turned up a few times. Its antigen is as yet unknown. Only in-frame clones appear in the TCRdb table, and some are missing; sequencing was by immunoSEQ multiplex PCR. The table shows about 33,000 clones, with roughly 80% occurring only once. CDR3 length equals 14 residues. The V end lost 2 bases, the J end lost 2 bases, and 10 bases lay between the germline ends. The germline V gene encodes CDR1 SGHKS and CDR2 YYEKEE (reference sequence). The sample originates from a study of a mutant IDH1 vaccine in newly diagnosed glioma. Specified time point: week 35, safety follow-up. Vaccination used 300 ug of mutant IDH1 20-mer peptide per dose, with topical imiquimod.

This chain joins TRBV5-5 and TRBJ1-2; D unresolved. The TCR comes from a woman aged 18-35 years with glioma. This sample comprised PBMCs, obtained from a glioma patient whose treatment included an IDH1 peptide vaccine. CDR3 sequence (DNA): TGTGCCAGCAGCTTAGAGGTCGTAAACTATGGCTACACCTTC. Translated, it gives CASSLEVVNYGYTF.